Shown below are 3 T cell receptor beta chains from a single sample sequenced in a study of T cell clonality in common variable immunodeficiency. TCRdb keeps only in-frame clones here, not all; method: immunoSEQ multiplex PCR. Observed in the sample are tens of thousands of clones, none of them singletons. Sequences were obtained from peripheral blood mononuclear cells. These receptors came from a person between 18 and 75 years old in good health.

There are many counts of this clone. The CDR3 end is not reached by the read, which stops 3 residues before it; the germline J gene fills it in. This chain joins TRBV27 and TRBJ1-2; TRBD1 matches at 11 bases. V gave up 5 bases and J gave up 4 bases; unmatched junction bases: 3. The CDR3 is made up of 14 amino acids. Germline lookup yields CDR1 MNHEY and CDR2 SMNVEV (reference sequence). The CDR3 here is CASSAGTGGYGYTF. The covered CDR3 bases are TGTGCCAGCAGTGCCGGGACAGGGGGCTATGGC.

This clone has ten or more counts. The read halts 3 residues ahead of the CDR3 end, with the missing end drawn from the germline J gene. The chain carries TRBV23-1 and TRBJ2-2; a possible D gene is TRBD2 (7 bases). TRBV23-1 is designated an ORF whose function remains uncertain. The CDR3 covers 16 residues. With 6 bases removed from V and 1 base from J, the gap between germline ends came to 15 bases. Here the CDR3 reads CASRGAASGNTGELFF. The sequenced CDR3 bases are TGCGCCAGCAGGGGGGCGGCTAGCGGGAACACCGGGGAG.

This clone was found many times. The read ends 3 residues early relative to the CDR3; the germline J gene fills the gap. The chain employs TRBV5-4 and TRBJ2-7, with D possibly matching TRBD2 (6 bases). The length of the CDR3 is 15 residues. The V end was cut by 4 bases, the J end by 2 bases, with 16 bases between. The germline V gene encodes CDR1 SGHNT and CDR2 YYREEE (reference sequence). The covered CDR3 bases are TGTGCCAGCAGCATTGCGGGGCTTGGTCCCTACGAG. As protein: CASSIAGLGPYE. The whole CDR3 is CASSIAGLGPYEQYF.